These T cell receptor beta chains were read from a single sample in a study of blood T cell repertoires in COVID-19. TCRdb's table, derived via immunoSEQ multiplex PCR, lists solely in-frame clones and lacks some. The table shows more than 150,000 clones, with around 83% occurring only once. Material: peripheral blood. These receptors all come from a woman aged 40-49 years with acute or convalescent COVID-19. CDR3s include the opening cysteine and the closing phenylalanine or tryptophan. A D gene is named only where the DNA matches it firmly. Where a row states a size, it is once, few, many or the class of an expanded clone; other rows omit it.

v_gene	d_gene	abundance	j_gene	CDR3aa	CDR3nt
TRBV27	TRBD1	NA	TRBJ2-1	CASSLTGLFNEQFF	TGTGCCAGCAGTTTGACAGGGCTTTTCAATGAGCAGTTCTTC
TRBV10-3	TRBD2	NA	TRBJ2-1	CAISDTRLAGNEQFF	TGTGCCATCAGTGACACCCGGCTAGCGGGTAATGAGCAGTTCTTC
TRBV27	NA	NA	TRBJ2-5	CASSPTDRQETQYF	TGTGCCAGCAGTCCAACGGACAGACAAGAGACCCAGTACTTC
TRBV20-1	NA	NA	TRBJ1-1	CSARGAYEAFF	TGCAGTGCTAGGGGGGCCTACGAAGCTTTCTTT
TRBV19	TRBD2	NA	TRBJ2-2	CASSAWTSGGLYTGELFF	TGTGCCAGTAGTGCCTGGACTAGCGGGGGCCTATACACCGGGGAGCTGTTTTTT
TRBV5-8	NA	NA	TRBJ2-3	CASSVWGGQSDTQYF	TGTGCCAGCAGTGTCTGGGGGGGGCAATCAGATACGCAGTATTTT
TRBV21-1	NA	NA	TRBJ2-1	CASSKRDSGGPYNEQFF	TGTGCCAGCAGCAAGAGAGATAGCGGGGGCCCATACAATGAGCAGTTCTTC
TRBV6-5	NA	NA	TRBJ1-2	CASSHPQTGSGYTF	TGTGCCAGCAGTCACCCCCAAACGGGGTCTGGCTACACCTTC
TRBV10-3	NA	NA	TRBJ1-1	CAISEIQNTEAFF	TGTGCCATCAGTGAAATCCAGAACACTGAAGCTTTCTTT
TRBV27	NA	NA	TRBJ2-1	CASSLSSYNEQFF	TGTGCCAGCAGCCTCAGCTCCTACAATGAGCAGTTCTTC
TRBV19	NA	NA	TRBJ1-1	CASWGQGAEGRLSAEAFF	TGTGCCAGTTGGGGTCAAGGGGCGGAAGGACGCCTGAGCGCTGAAGCTTTCTTT
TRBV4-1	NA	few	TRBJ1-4	CASTGHRELFF	TGCGCCAGTACAGGGCACCGGGAACTGTTTTTT
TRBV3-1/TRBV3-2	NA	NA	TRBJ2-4	CASSQGGLDKNIQYF	TGTGCCAGCAGCCAAGGGGGGCTCGACAAAAACATTCAGTACTTC
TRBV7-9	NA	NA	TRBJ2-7	CASSRQNTYEQYF	TGTGCCAGCAGCCGCCAAAACACCTACGAGCAGTACTTC
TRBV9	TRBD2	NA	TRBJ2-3	CASSVGNSGSTDTQYF	TGTGCCAGCAGCGTTGGCAATAGCGGGAGCACAGATACGCAGTATTTT
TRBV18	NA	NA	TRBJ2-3	CASSPSTSTDTQYF	TGTGCCAGCTCACCTTCTACTAGCACAGATACGCAGTATTTT
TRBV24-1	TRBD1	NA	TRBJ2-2	CATSDSTGGNTGELFF	TGTGCCACCAGTGACTCGACAGGGGGTAACACCGGGGAGCTGTTTTTT
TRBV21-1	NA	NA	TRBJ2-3	CASSKRAGASTDTQYF	TGTGCCAGCAGCAAAAGGGCAGGGGCTAGCACAGATACGCAGTATTTT
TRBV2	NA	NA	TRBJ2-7	CASSDRATYEQYF	TGTGCCAGCAGTGACAGGGCTACCTACGAGCAGTACTTC
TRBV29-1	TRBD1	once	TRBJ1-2	CSVEQGGGYTF	TGCAGCGTTGAGCAGGGGGGTGGCTACACCTTC
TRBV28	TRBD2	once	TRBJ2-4	CASRPGGANIQYF	TGTGCCAGCAGGCCGGGGGGGGCAAACATTCAGTACTTC
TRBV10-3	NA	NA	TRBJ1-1	CAISEPRGGEAFF	TGTGCCATCAGTGAGCCCCGGGGAGGTGAAGCTTTCTTT
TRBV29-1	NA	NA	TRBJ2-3	CSVLGQPTRDTQYF	TGCAGCGTGTTAGGACAGCCCACCCGGGATACGCAGTATTTT
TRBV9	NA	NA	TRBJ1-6	CASSLTTYYNSPLHF	TGTGCCAGCAGCCTGACAACATATTATAATTCACCCCTCCACTTT
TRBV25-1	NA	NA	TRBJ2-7	CASSEFRVYYEQYF	TGTGCCAGCAGTGAATTCCGTGTGTACTACGAGCAGTACTTC
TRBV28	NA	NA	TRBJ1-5	CASSRHGLQPQHF	TGTGCCAGCAGTCGACATGGGCTTCAGCCCCAGCATTTT
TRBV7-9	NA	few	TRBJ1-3	CASSIHSGNTIYF	TGTGCCAGCAGCATTCACTCTGGAAACACCATATATTTT
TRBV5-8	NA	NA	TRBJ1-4	CASSFPVGRPGNEKLFF	TGTGCCAGCAGCTTTCCCGTTGGAAGACCGGGAAATGAAAAACTGTTTTTT
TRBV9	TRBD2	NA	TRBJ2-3	CASSADLSGRGADTQYF	TGTGCCAGCAGCGCCGACCTTAGCGGGAGAGGTGCAGATACGCAGTATTTT
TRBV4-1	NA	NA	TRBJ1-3	CASSQDGGVLSGNTIYF	TGCGCCAGCAGCCAAGATGGAGGGGTCCTCTCTGGAAACACCATATATTTT
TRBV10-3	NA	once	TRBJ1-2	CAIRAFGADYGYTF	TGTGCCATCAGAGCCTTTGGGGCCGACTATGGCTACACCTTC
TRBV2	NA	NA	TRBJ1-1	CASSEQGGVWEAFF	TGTGCCAGCAGCGAACAGGGAGGGGTGTGGGAAGCTTTCTTT
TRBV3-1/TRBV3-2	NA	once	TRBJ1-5	CASSWGGEQPQHF	TGTGCCAGCAGCTGGGGGGGTGAACAGCCCCAGCATTTT
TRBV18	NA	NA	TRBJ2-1	CASSPIIPVSYNEQFF	TGTGCCAGCTCACCAATTATACCGGTCTCCTACAATGAGCAGTTCTTC
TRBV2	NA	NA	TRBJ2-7	CASSVSGYEQYF	TGTGCCAGCAGTGTCTCGGGGTACGAGCAGTACTTC